This T cell receptor (beta chain) comes out of a study of CD8 T cells in Susac syndrome. With V trimmed by 3 bases and J by 6 bases, 10 bases remained unmatched. Germline V gene data show CDR1 as SGHDN and CDR2 as FVKESK. The CDR3 consists of 17 residues. With random hexamers, reverse transcription was performed on about 0.5 to 1 ug of RNA. Via MiXCR, TCRdb re-called the immunoSEQ multiplex PCR reads, giving one row per CDR3 protein. The table lists 300,000 to 350,000 distinct CDR3 sequences, 92% of them singletons, with about 0.07% in the top ten. Sequencing was carried out using CD4+ T cells from PBMCs. This receptor was obtained from a human donor with multiple sclerosis. The chain is built from TRBV14 and TRBJ2-2, with TRBD1 matching over 10 bases. CDR3: CASSHPRQGALAGELFF. CDR3 nucleotide sequence: TGTGCCAGCAGCCACCCCAGACAGGGGGCGTTAGCCGGGGAGCTGTTTTTT.